The 20 T cell receptor beta chains in this list originate from one sample, sequenced in a study of T cell repertoires in cytomegalovirus infection. TCRdb recomputed calls from the reads with MiXCR, one row per CDR3 protein. The table lists about 180,000 distinct CDR3 sequences, 13% to 15% of them singletons. The sequencing input was PBMCs. These TCRs come from a human donor in good health (CMV status not recorded). Some clones in this sample may be carry-over from other donors' samples.

This clonotype was seen repeatedly, ten times or more. The chain has TRBV28 and TRBJ2-1; 10 positions agree with TRBD1. The CDR3 sequence is 15 residues long. After removal of 2 bases from V and 6 bases from J, the junction contained 4 bases not matched to a gene. From germline, CDR1 is MDHEN and CDR2 SYDVKM. For the CDR3, the DNA is TGTGCCAGCAGTTTAAAGGGACAGGGGATCAATGAGCAGTTCTTC. Its translation: CASSLKGQGINEQFF.

There are many counts of this clonotype. The J gene is TRBJ2-7, the V gene TRBV29-1, with 10 positions matching TRBD2. V trimming: 0 bases; J trimming: 2 bases; junction bases outside the gene matches: 4. Germline lookup yields CDR1 SQVTM and CDR2 ANQGSEA. The CDR3 covers 15 residues. Here the CDR3 reads CSVEEELAGAYEQYF. The CDR3 DNA is TGCAGCGTTGAAGAGGAGCTAGCGGGAGCCTACGAGCAGTACTTC.

This clonotype came up a few times. The chain combines TRBV29-1 with TRBJ2-2; 10 bases are a match to TRBD2. The V segment lost 1 base and the J segment 6 bases; nucleotides outside the gene matches: 5. The CDR3 contains 15 residues. CDR1 is SQVTM and CDR2 is ANQGSEA in the germline V gene. The CDR3 is CSVEGLAGVAGELFF. DNA for the CDR3: TGCAGCGTTGAAGGGCTAGCGGGGGTGGCCGGGGAGCTGTTTTTT.

In this sample, this clonotype turned up a few times. This chain uses TRBV29-1 with TRBJ1-1; a possible D gene is TRBD1 (5 bases). With 4 bases removed from V and 4 bases from J, the gap between germline ends came to 19 bases. In germline, CDR1 is SQVTM, CDR2 ANQGSEA. The CDR3 runs to 15 residues. CDR3 bases: TGCAGCGTTGGCACTGACAGCATCCTTCCCACTGAAGCTTTCTTT. It translates to CSVGTDSILPTEAFF.

The chain carries TRBV29-1 and TRBJ2-7; D call uncertain. With 7 bases removed from V and 2 bases from J, the gap between germline ends came to 9 bases. Germline V CDR1 and CDR2: SQVTM, ANQGSEA. This CDR3 spans 11 amino acids. In DNA form, the CDR3 reads TGCAGCGCCGGCAGAGCCTACGAGCAGTACTTC. Protein: CSAGRAYEQYF.

This clonotype has only a few counts. This chain joins TRBV30 and TRBJ1-4; D not certain. The CDR3 totals 13 residues. V was clipped by 4 bases and J by 0 bases, with 6 bases between them. Germline V gives CDR1 GTSNPN, CDR2 SVGIG (reference sequence). The CDR3: CAWNPTTNEKLFF. DNA for the CDR3: TGTGCCTGGAACCCCACAACTAATGAAAAACTGTTTTTT.

This clonotype was detected many times. The rearrangement links TRBV12-3 or TRBV12-4 to TRBJ2-3; 9 bases are a match to TRBD1. With V trimmed by 5 bases and J by 2 bases, 8 bases remained unmatched. The CDR3 covers 16 residues. In nucleotides, the CDR3 is TGTGCCAGCAGTCCGCCGGGACAGGGACCCACAGATACGCAGTATTTT. Amino acid sequence: CASSPPGQGPTDTQYF.

J is TRBJ2-2 and V is TRBV11-2; the match to TRBD1 covers 8 bases. The CDR3 is 15 amino acids. CDR1 is SGHAT, CDR2 FQNNGV, per germline. V gave up 1 base and J gave up 7 bases; unmatched junction bases: 5. CDR3 bases: TGTGCCAGCAGCTTAGGCAGGGGGCTCGGCGGGGAGCTGTTTTTT. Its translation: CASSLGRGLGGELFF.

The J gene is TRBJ2-5, the V gene TRBV7-9; no clear D. The CDR3 has 15 amino acids. Germline-derived CDR1 and CDR2 are SEHNR and FQNEAQ (reference sequence). Trimming pared 0 bases from V and 1 base from J, leaving 9 bases between. In DNA form, the CDR3 reads TGTGCCAGCAGCTTAGCGAGCCAGTTCCAAGAGACCCAGTACTTC. Its protein is CASSLASQFQETQYF.

The rearrangement joins TRBV5-1 to TRBJ2-5; D is perhaps TRBD1 (8 bases). Trimming shortened V by 2 bases and J by 4 bases, and 12 bases separated the two germline ends. Looked up from germline, CDR1 is SGHRS and CDR2 is YFSETQ. The CDR3 has 14 residues. CDR3 nucleotides: TGCGCCAGCAGCTTAAACAGGGGGGGAGAGACCCAGTACTTC. This translates into CASSLNRGGETQYF. Combining the CDR3 with reference TRBV5-1 and TRBJ2-5 gives the whole variable domain KAGVTQTPRYLIKTRGQQVTLSCSPISGHRSVSWYQQTPGQGLQFLFEYFSETQRNKGNFPGRFSGRQFSNSRSEMNVSTLELGDSALYLCASSLNRGGETQYFGPGTRLLVL.

This clonotype has ten or more counts. J is TRBJ1-1 and V is TRBV28; 9 nucleotides agree with TRBD1. Looked up from germline, CDR1 is MDHEN and CDR2 is SYDVKM. The CDR3 length is 15 residues. V lost 5 bases, J lost 4 bases, and 8 bases stayed unmatched. CDR3 nucleotide sequence: TGTGCCAGCAGTGAAACAGGGGGCGCAGGCACTGAAGCTTTCTTT. Protein sequence: CASSETGGAGTEAFF.

This chain joins TRBV4-3 and TRBJ1-1, with 9 bases identical to TRBD1. Germline V lookup: CDR1 LGHNA, CDR2 YSLEER. Germline trimming cut 0 bases from V and 11 bases from J; bases unmatched to any gene: 10. The CDR3 is 15 amino acids. The CDR3 here is CASSQDPGQGLFAFF. DNA for the CDR3: TGCGCCAGCAGCCAAGATCCGGGACAGGGACTTTTTGCTTTCTTT.

This clonotype has a handful of counts. The CDR3 DNA follows: TGTGCCAGCAGCTTAGTAGGAGCGGTTGAAAAACTGTTTTTT. Its protein is CASSLVGAVEKLFF. V is TRBV7-9 and J is TRBJ1-4; D remains unclear. The CDR3 has 14 amino acids. Germline CDR1 reads SEHNR; CDR2 reads FQNEAQ (reference sequence). Trimming left V 1 base short and J 7 bases short, with 10 bases between.

This clonotype came up many times. V gene TRBV11-1 combines with J gene TRBJ2-1; TRBD2 agrees at 7 bases. Losses at the gene ends were 1 base for V and 3 bases for J; bases not matched to a gene: 3. The CDR3 consists of 15 residues. Germline CDR1 is SGHAT and CDR2 is FQDESV (reference sequence). In nucleotides, the CDR3 is TGTGCCAGCAGCTTAGTTGGGGGGGGCTACAATGAGCAGTTCTTC. This encodes CASSLVGGGYNEQFF. The variable domain in full, completed from reference TRBV11-1 and TRBJ2-1, reads EAEVAQSPRYKITEKSQAVAFWCDPISGHATLYWYRQILGQGPELLVQFQDESVVDDSQLPKDRFSAERLKGVDSTLKIQPAELGDSAMYLCASSLVGGGYNEQFFGPGTRLTVL.

This clonotype was picked up many times. The gene calls are TRBV12-3 or TRBV12-4 and TRBJ1-3; possibly TRBD1 for D (6 bases). The CDR3 sequence is 16 residues long. The V end lost 6 bases, the J end lost 0 bases, and 15 bases lay between the germline ends. This chain's CDR3 is CASSPNTGSSGNTIYF. The CDR3 coding sequence is TGTGCCAGCAGCCCAAATACAGGGAGCTCTGGAAACACCATATATTTT.

Only a few counts were recorded for this clonotype. The V and J genes are TRBV7-2 and TRBJ2-6, with D perhaps matching TRBD1 (6 bases). CDR3 size: 16 residues. Germline V lookup: CDR1 SGHTA, CDR2 FQGNSA. The V end lost 4 bases, the J end lost 3 bases, and 13 bases lay between the germline ends. The CDR3 reads CASSSHRAGGANVLTF. As DNA, the CDR3 is TGTGCCAGCAGCTCACACAGGGCTGGTGGGGCCAACGTCCTGACTTTC.

This clonotype was observed a few times. The chain uses TRBV12-3 or TRBV12-4 and TRBJ1-2; 7 bases line up with TRBD1. Germline trimming cut 6 bases from V and 4 bases from J; bases unmatched to any gene: 11. The CDR3 is made up of 15 amino acids. CDR3 residues: CASSYGTASSYGYTF. The CDR3 DNA follows: TGTGCCAGCAGCTACGGGACAGCGAGTTCCTATGGCTACACCTTC.

This chain uses TRBV15 with TRBJ1-1; the D is unclear. Germline-derived CDR1 and CDR2 are LNHNV and YYDKDF (reference sequence). V lost 5 bases to trimming and J lost 2 bases, with 12 bases between them. The CDR3 covers 14 residues. This chain's CDR3 is CATSLRGANTEAFF. CDR3 sequence (DNA): TGTGCCACCAGCTTGAGAGGCGCTAACACTGAAGCTTTCTTT.

In this sample, this clonotype turned up many times. The gene calls are TRBV12-3 or TRBV12-4 and TRBJ1-5; 9 nucleotides line up with TRBD1. V shed 5 bases, J shed 2 bases, and the junction held 7 bases outside the gene matches. The CDR3 is 16 amino acids. The CDR3 is CASSPHRGQGNQPQHF. In nucleotides, the CDR3 is TGTGCCAGCAGTCCACACAGGGGGCAGGGCAATCAGCCCCAGCATTTT.

The gene calls are TRBV28 and TRBJ1-2; perhaps TRBD1 as D (5 bases). Germline assignment: CDR1 MDHEN and CDR2 SYDVKM. The ends were cut back, 7 bases at V and 8 bases at J, with 23 bases in the middle. The CDR3 runs to 15 residues. The CDR3 here is CASILAFPRAEGYTF. The CDR3 nucleotides are TGTGCCAGCATCTTGGCGTTCCCCAGGGCAGAGGGCTACACCTTC.